The 30 T cell receptor beta chains listed next were all sequenced from one sample in a study of blood T cell repertoires in COVID-19. Clones were read by immunoSEQ multiplex PCR, and TCRdb kept only the in-frame ones, dropping some. The profile shows some 70,000 clones, approximately 84% of them singletons. Material for sequencing was peripheral blood. The receptor set was obtained from a man aged 40-55 years with COVID-19, enrolled during active disease.

This chain uses TRBV7-9 with TRBJ1-6; 7 nucleotides match TRBD1. Germline V lookup: CDR1 SEHNR, CDR2 FQNEAQ (reference sequence). V dropped 5 bases and J dropped 7; count of bases not matched to a gene: 8. CDR3 length: 15 amino acids. As DNA, the CDR3 is TGTGCCAGCAGCCCCTGGGACAGCTTAAATTCACCCCTCCACTTT. It codes for CASSPWDSLNSPLHF.

The rearrangement uses TRBV3-1 (or the pseudogene TRBV3-2) and TRBJ1-3; D possibly corresponds to TRBD1 (6 bases). V was pared by 2 bases and J by 1 base, with 9 bases between. Germline values: CDR1 LGHDT, CDR2 YNNKEL (reference sequence). This CDR3 is 15 amino acids long. The CDR3 bases are TGTGCCAGCAGCCAACTCGGACAGTCTGGAAACACCATATATTTT. Protein: CASSQLGQSGNTIYF.

The V and J genes are TRBV7-9 and TRBJ2-4; D may be TRBD2 (6 bases). The CDR3 extends over 15 amino acids. The ends were cut back, 2 bases at V and 6 bases at J, with 14 bases in the middle. The germline V gene encodes CDR1 SEHNR and CDR2 FQNEAQ (reference sequence). CDR3 sequence: CASSLNPGLINIQYF. CDR3 bases: TGTGCCAGCAGCTTAAACCCGGGACTGATAAACATTCAGTACTTC.

The chain uses TRBV11-2 and TRBJ2-1, with D tentatively TRBD2 (5 bases). CDR3 size: 14 residues. The germline V and J ends were trimmed by 3 bases and 4 bases, with 10 bases remaining between them. Germline V gene lookup returns CDR1 SGHAT and CDR2 FQNNGV. The CDR3 loop is CASSLRRGYNEQFF. The DNA of the CDR3 is TGTGCCAGCAGCTTGCGTCGGGGTTACAATGAGCAGTTCTTC. The complete variable domain, with remaining parts taken from reference TRBV11-2 and TRBJ2-1, reads EAGVAQSPRYKIIEKRQSVAFWCNPISGHATLYWYQQILGQGPKLLIQFQNNGVVDDSQLPKDRFSAERLKGVDSTLKIQPAKLEDSAVYLCASSLRRGYNEQFFGPGTRLTVL.

The chain couples TRBV2 to TRBJ1-2; D is uncertain. This CDR3 has 14 residues. V was trimmed by 0 bases and J by 9 bases, leaving 14 bases between them. CDR1 is SNHLY and CDR2 is FYNNEI in the germline V gene. The CDR3 DNA is TGTGCCAGCAGTGAAGCGCTTCATGGAGTAAGCTACACCTTC. This translates into CASSEALHGVSYTF.

V gene TRBV18 combines with J gene TRBJ1-4, with 8 positions matching TRBD1. The germline V gene has CDR1 KGHSH and CDR2 LQKENI. This CDR3 contains 18 residues. The trim removed 3 bases at V and 3 bases at J, leaving 12 bases unmatched. The CDR3: CASSPRPGQEGPNEKLFF. Written as DNA, the CDR3 is TGTGCCAGCTCACCCCGACCGGGACAGGAAGGTCCTAATGAAAAACTGTTTTTT.

The chain joins TRBV30 to TRBJ1-1; D may be TRBD1 (6 bases). The CDR3 extends over 13 amino acids. The V gene lost 0 bases and the J gene lost 1 base, with 6 bases spanning the gap. Germline-derived CDR1 and CDR2 are GTSNPN and SVGIG (reference sequence). The CDR3 region is CAWSVGQNTEAFF. In DNA, the CDR3 is TGTGCCTGGAGTGTGGGACAGAACACTGAAGCTTTCTTT.

The chain is built from TRBV11-2 and TRBJ2-7; D call uncertain. The V gene lost 4 bases and the J gene lost 2 bases, with 6 bases spanning the gap. In germline, CDR1 is SGHAT, CDR2 FQNNGV. CDR3 length equals 12 residues. This CDR3 reads CASSSIPYEQYF. CDR3 bases: TGTGCCAGCAGCTCAATCCCCTACGAGCAGTACTTC.

The chain uses TRBV9 and TRBJ2-3; 11 bases agree with TRBD2. This CDR3 has 18 amino acids. The trim removed 0 bases at V and 0 bases at J, leaving 6 bases unmatched. Looked up from germline, CDR1 is SGDLS and CDR2 is YYNGEE. The CDR3 sequence: CASSVGVAGGLSTDTQYF. DNA for the CDR3: TGTGCCAGCAGCGTAGGAGTAGCGGGGGGGTTGAGCACAGATACGCAGTATTTT.

The V call is TRBV25-1, the J call TRBJ2-5, with 9 nucleotides matching TRBD1. The junction had 11 bases not matched to a gene; V was cut back by 4 bases and J by 5 bases. The germline V gene has CDR1 MGHDK and CDR2 SYGVNS. CDR3 size: 16 residues. The CDR3 DNA is TGTGCCAGCAGTGGGGACAGGGAGGGCCATGGGGAGACCCAGTACTTC. Amino acids: CASSGDREGHGETQYF.

The rearrangement joins TRBV6-1 to TRBJ1-6; D may be TRBD1 (5 bases). The CDR3 runs 17 residues. The V gene lost 3 bases and the J gene lost 7 bases, with 19 bases spanning the gap. Germline V gene lookup returns CDR1 MNHNS and CDR2 SASEGT. The CDR3 DNA reads TGTGCCAGCAGTGACACCCCCGGGGGACGGAAGAATTCACCCCTCCACTTT. Residues: CASSDTPGGRKNSPLHF.

J is TRBJ1-6 and V is TRBV12-3 or TRBV12-4; D gene unclear. V was cut by 2 bases and J by 11 bases, with 7 bases left in between. CDR3 length equals 12 residues. The CDR3: CASSLNKTPLHF. The CDR3 nucleotides are TGTGCCAGCAGTTTAAACAAGACACCCCTCCACTTT.

The chain uses TRBV5-1 and TRBJ1-2; weak D call: TRBD1 (5 bases). V gave up 0 bases and J gave up 8 bases, with 17 bases separating them. Germline V gene data show CDR1 as SGHRS and CDR2 as YFSETQ. The length of the CDR3 is 15 residues. The DNA for the CDR3 is TGCGCCAGCAGCTTGGATGGGGCCACTACTATCGGCTACACCTTC. Its translation: CASSLDGATTIGYTF. The whole variable domain, filled in from reference TRBV5-1 and TRBJ1-2, reads KAGVTQTPRYLIKTRGQQVTLSCSPISGHRSVSWYQQTPGQGLQFLFEYFSETQRNKGNFPGRFSGRQFSNSRSEMNVSTLELGDSALYLCASSLDGATTIGYTFGSGTRLTVV.

The CDR3 reads CASSGDRGDQPQHF. CDR3 DNA: TGTGCCAGCAGTGGAGACAGGGGTGACCAGCCCCAGCATTTT. This chain uses TRBV25-1 with TRBJ1-5; TRBD1 agrees at 8 bases. V gave up 4 bases and J gave up 7 bases; unmatched junction bases: 6. CDR3 length: 14 amino acids. Germline V gene data show CDR1 as MGHDK and CDR2 as SYGVNS.

The chain couples TRBV5-1 to TRBJ2-5; 13 bases match TRBD2. J lost 0 bases, V lost 4 bases, and 9 bases had no gene match. This CDR3 spans 18 amino acids. Germline CDR1 and CDR2: SGHRS and YFSETQ. Written as DNA, the CDR3 is TGCGCCAGCAGCCTCGGGACTAGCGGGGCCCAGTACCAAGAGACCCAGTACTTC. Translating gives CASSLGTSGAQYQETQYF.

Comment on this clone: The junction differs from germline at one of its ends, possibly a read error. The rearrangement links TRBV11-2 to TRBJ1-4, with 7 bases aligning to TRBD1. The CDR3 has 14 amino acids. CDR1 is SGHAT and CDR2 is FQNNGV in the germline V gene. In nucleotides, the CDR3 is TGTGCCAGCAGCCCCTCGCCCCAGACAGGGAAGATGATTTTT. It translates to CASSPSPQTGKMIF.

The chain links TRBV30 to TRBJ1-2, with a possible D match to TRBD1 (6 bases). The CDR3 runs 14 residues. Germline CDR1 and CDR2: GTSNPN and SVGIG (reference sequence). Trimming cost V 5 bases and J 0 bases, with 13 bases left between them. CDR3 amino acids: CAWGEGVANYGYTF. CDR3 DNA sequence: TGTGCCTGGGGTGAGGGGGTAGCTAACTATGGCTACACCTTC.

The chain employs TRBV2 and TRBJ2-5; D remains ambiguous. V lost 8 bases and J lost 3, with 10 bases in between. The CDR3 is 12 residues long. Germline loops: CDR1 SNHLY, CDR2 FYNNEI. CDR3 sequence: CASCGMEETQYF. The CDR3 DNA follows: TGTGCCAGCTGCGGAATGGAAGAGACCCAGTACTTC.

The chain links TRBV11-2 to TRBJ2-5; 9 bases agree with TRBD1. The CDR3 is 13 residues long. Trimming removed 5 bases from V and 2 bases from J; junction bases left unmatched: 0. Germline-derived CDR1 and CDR2 are SGHAT and FQNNGV. CDR3 region: CASSGTGQETQYF. CDR3 DNA: TGTGCCAGCAGCGGGACAGGGCAAGAGACCCAGTACTTC.

This clone was recorded a few times. The rearrangement links TRBV30 to TRBJ1-6; D not resolved. CDR1 GTSNPN and CDR2 SVGIG come from the germline V gene (reference sequence). V was trimmed by 3 bases and J by 0 bases, leaving 12 bases between them. The CDR3 sequence is 16 residues long. The CDR3 sequence is CAWRASRSSYNSPLHF. DNA for the CDR3: TGTGCCTGGAGGGCATCAAGAAGCTCCTATAATTCACCCCTCCACTTT.

This rearrangement joins TRBV7-6 to TRBJ1-5, with D perhaps TRBD1 (6 bases). Trimming pared 1 base from V and 7 bases from J, leaving 14 bases between. Germline V gene lookup returns CDR1 SGHVS and CDR2 FNYEAQ. The CDR3 is 15 residues long. The DNA for the CDR3 is TGTGCCAGCAGCTTAGAGGGGGGGACGGGGCAGCCCCAGCATTTT. Residues: CASSLEGGTGQPQHF.

This clone was detected once. The chain carries TRBV30 and TRBJ1-6; D not resolved. Germline CDR1 reads GTSNPN; CDR2 reads SVGIG (reference sequence). The CDR3 extends over 13 amino acids. Trimming stripped 3 bases from V and 10 bases from J, with 13 bases between. The CDR3 is CAWSPTAESPLHF. The CDR3 DNA reads TGTGCCTGGAGCCCTACAGCGGAGTCACCCCTCCACTTT. The complete variable domain, with remaining parts taken from reference TRBV30 and TRBJ1-6, reads SQTIHQWPATLVQPVGSPLSLECTVEGTSNPNLYWYRQAAGRGLQLLFYSVGIGQISSEVPQNLSASRPQDRQFILSSKKLLLSDSGFYLCAWSPTAESPLHFGNGTRLTVT.

This chain links TRBV29-1 with TRBJ1-1, with 7 bases lining up with TRBD1. Germline CDR1 and CDR2: SQVTM and ANQGSEA. The CDR3 is 12 amino acids. Germline trimming cut 3 bases from V and 5 bases from J; bases unmatched to any gene: 3. CDR3 protein: CSVDFRGTEAFF. The CDR3 coding sequence is TGCAGCGTTGACTTCAGGGGGACTGAAGCTTTCTTT. Full variable domain (remainder filled in from reference TRBV29-1 and TRBJ1-1): SAVISQKPSRDICQRGTSLTIQCQVDSQVTMMFWYRQQPGQSLTLIATANQGSEATYESGFVIDKFPISRPNLTFSTLTVSNMSPEDSSIYLCSVDFRGTEAFFGQGTRLTVV.

The V and J genes are TRBV19 and TRBJ2-3; 8 bases map to TRBD2. In germline, CDR1 is LNHDA, CDR2 SQIVND (reference sequence). The V gene end was trimmed by 9 bases and the J gene end by 6 bases; junction bases not matched to a gene: 8. This CDR3 comprises 13 residues. The CDR3 bases are TGTGCCAGCACCGGGGGGGGCGCGGATACGCAGTATTTT. Residues: CASTGGGADTQYF.

The chain employs TRBV15 and TRBJ2-6, with D unresolved. Trimming left V 0 bases short and J 1 base short, with 4 bases between. Germline-derived CDR1 and CDR2 are LNHNV and YYDKDF (reference sequence). The CDR3 contains 15 residues. CDR3 sequence (DNA): TGTGCCACCAGCAGAGATATGTCTGGGGCCAACGTCCTGACTTTC. This codes for CATSRDMSGANVLTF.

This rearrangement joins TRBV27 to TRBJ1-2; TRBD1 aligns across 8 bases. After removal of 5 bases from V and 6 bases from J, the junction contained 5 bases not matched to a gene. Germline V CDR1 and CDR2: MNHEY, SMNVEV (reference sequence). The CDR3 contains 13 residues. The CDR3 DNA sequence: TGTGCCAGCAGTCCTACGACAGGGGATGGCTACACCTTC. It specifies CASSPTTGDGYTF.

The V gene is TRBV19, the J gene TRBJ1-5; TRBD1 matches 10 bases. Germline V gene data show CDR1 as LNHDA and CDR2 as SQIVND (reference sequence). This CDR3 region has 14 residues. V was clipped by 6 bases and J by 5 bases; unmatched bases: 4. Here the CDR3 reads CASSLTGGHQPQHF. CDR3 DNA: TGTGCCAGTAGCTTGACAGGGGGCCATCAGCCCCAGCATTTT.

The chain links TRBV12-3 or TRBV12-4 to TRBJ1-1; D gene ambiguous. V shed 6 bases and J shed 2 bases, with 7 bases lying between them. This CDR3 region has 12 residues. The CDR3, as DNA: TGTGCCAGCAGCCGACTAAACACTGAAGCTTTCTTT. It codes for CASSRLNTEAFF.

The chain couples TRBV5-6 to TRBJ2-2, with D perhaps TRBD2 (6 bases). This CDR3 comprises 15 residues. Germline-derived CDR1 and CDR2 are SGHDT and YYEEEE. Trimming cost V 2 bases and J 2 bases, with 10 bases left between them. CDR3 sequence: CASSLGGKNTGELFF. CDR3 DNA sequence: TGTGCCAGCAGCTTAGGAGGGAAAAACACCGGGGAGCTGTTTTTT.

This rearrangement joins TRBV7-8 to TRBJ2-7, with a possible D match to TRBD1 (6 bases). The CDR3 loop spans 14 amino acids. The germline gives CDR1 SGHVS, CDR2 FQNEAQ. Trimming took 4 bases from V and 2 from J, leaving 12 bases between them. Here the CDR3 reads CASSSRTDPYEQYF. CDR3 DNA: TGTGCCAGCAGCTCTAGGACAGATCCCTACGAGCAGTACTTC.